This T cell receptor beta chain was identified during a study of T-cell reconstitution after alpha-beta-depleted transplantation in children. Molecular barcoding with unique molecular identifiers was used for the TCRbeta library. From the PCR reads, TCRdb called clonotypes with MiXCR, one entry per CDR3 protein. Of a few hundred thousand distinct CDR3 sequences detected, about a quarter appear once; the ten largest clones hold roughly 2.6%. Broader study findings: In some patients, recipient T cells and intrathymic progenitors surviving conditioning explained high day-60 diversity. After one year, T-cell counts and TCRbeta diversity mostly came from new T cells. Two months or so post-transplant, alpha-beta T cells reportedly derived from several hundred expanded graft clones.

As to this clonotype: Its antigen is unidentified.

CDR3 size: 14 residues. Germline V gene lookup returns CDR1 SGHTA and CDR2 FQGNSA. V lost 5 bases, J lost 8 bases, and 16 bases lay in between. Sequenced material: PBMCs, taken before TCRalphabeta/CD19-depleted stem cell transplant. The chain carries TRBV7-2 and TRBJ1-5; D ambiguous. This clonotype originated in a girl aged 2-10 years with Fanconi anemia, due to receive a stem cell transplant. The CDR3 DNA sequence: TGTGCCAGCAGCCTCGTATGGGGTTTGGAGCCCCAGCATTTT. It yields the protein CASSLVWGLEPQHF.